The 20 T cell receptor beta chains in this list originate from one sample, sequenced in a study of T cell responses to AZD1222 COVID-19 vaccine. TCRdb's copy holds only in-frame clones and misses some; the assay was immunoSEQ multiplex PCR. The data contain around 160,000 clones, 85% to 95% of them singletons. This specimen was peripheral blood, taken on day 0 of MenACWY control vaccination. The receptors were sampled from an adult in good health.

This clone has just one count. The chain is built from TRBV7-9 and TRBJ1-3; 9 bases map to TRBD1. Germline CDR1 and CDR2: SEHNR and FQNEAQ (reference sequence). The CDR3 runs 16 residues. The J segment lost 1 base and the V segment lost 4 bases, leaving 5 bases of the junction unmatched. CDR3 sequence (DNA): TGTGCCAGCAGCTCCACCGGGACAGGGTCTGGAAACACCATATATTTT. Translating it yields CASSSTGTGSGNTIYF.

The chain has TRBV19 and TRBJ2-2; 7 positions match TRBD2. Germline V gene data show CDR1 as LNHDA and CDR2 as SQIVND (reference sequence). The CDR3 runs 12 residues. The CDR3 nucleotides are TGTGTTTGCGGGAGAGGGACCGGGGAGCTGTTTTTT. Residues: CVCGRGTGELFF.

This chain connects TRBV10-2 to TRBJ1-3; D may be TRBD1 (6 bases). Germline V lookup: CDR1 WSHSY, CDR2 SAAADI. The V end was cut by 5 bases, the J end by 3 bases, with 14 bases between. The CDR3 length is 15 residues. The CDR3 DNA reads as TGCGCCAGCAGTCATCAGGGGATAGATGGAAACACCATATATTTT. Protein sequence: CASSHQGIDGNTIYF.

The CDR3 reads CASSQRAGSLDTQYF. The CDR3 DNA is TGTGCCAGCAGTCAACGGGCCGGGAGCCTAGATACGCAGTATTTT. This rearrangement joins TRBV6-5 to TRBJ2-3; a possible D gene is TRBD2 (6 bases). This CDR3 has 15 residues. The germline V gene has CDR1 MNHEY and CDR2 SVGAGI. V lost 5 bases, J lost 5 bases, and 17 bases lay in between.

The chain joins TRBV7-6 to TRBJ1-1, with TRBD1 identical over 10 bases. This CDR3 region has 14 residues. V shed 2 bases, J shed 7 bases, and the junction held 4 bases outside the gene matches. Germline V gene lookup returns CDR1 SGHVS and CDR2 FNYEAQ. The DNA of the CDR3 is TGTGCCAGCAGCTTAACCCGGACAGGGGGTGAAGCTTTCTTT. Protein product: CASSLTRTGGEAFF.

The rearrangement links TRBV28 to TRBJ1-3, with D possibly matching TRBD1 (6 bases). Germline V gene lookup returns CDR1 MDHEN and CDR2 SYDVKM. Trimming cost V 7 bases and J 1 base, with 11 bases left between them. This CDR3 region has 14 residues. The CDR3 loop is CASTLTGSGNTIYF. The CDR3 bases are TGTGCCAGCACTCTCACAGGGTCTGGAAACACCATATATTTT.

This clone was counted a single time. The chain links TRBV5-1 to TRBJ1-1; TRBD1 matches at 8 bases. Germline loops: CDR1 SGHRS, CDR2 YFSETQ. This CDR3 region has 16 residues. The junction had 9 bases not matched to a gene; V was cut back by 0 bases and J by 5 bases. DNA for the CDR3: TGCGCCAGCAGCTTGGAAGGACAGGGACTTGGGACTGAAGCTTTCTTT. Encoded protein: CASSLEGQGLGTEAFF.

This chain uses TRBV6-5 with TRBJ1-1; no clear D. Trimming took off 4 bases at V and 7 bases at J, with 19 bases between the two ends. There are 15 residues in the CDR3. Germline CDR1 reads MNHEY; CDR2 reads SVGAGI. The CDR3 spells CASSSLIRRKYEAFF. Written as DNA, the CDR3 is TGTGCCAGCAGTTCACTAATTCGACGGAAGTATGAAGCTTTCTTT.

The chain uses TRBV10-3 and TRBJ1-2; tentatively, D is TRBD1 (5 bases). Trimming shortened V by 6 bases and J by 7 bases, and 21 bases separated the two germline ends. The CDR3 sequence is 15 residues long. Per germline, CDR1 ENHRY and CDR2 SYGVKD. The CDR3 sequence is CAISYAQEDWSGYTF. CDR3 sequence (DNA): TGTGCCATCAGCTACGCACAGGAGGACTGGAGTGGCTACACCTTC.

This chain links TRBV6-6 with TRBJ2-7, with 8 bases identical to TRBD1. V lost 2 bases and J lost 7; bases outside the gene matches: 10. CDR3 length: 15 amino acids. Germline CDR1 is MNHNY and CDR2 is SVGAGI (reference sequence). CDR3 loop: CASSYRLDRVWEQYF. In nucleotides, the CDR3 is TGTGCCAGCAGTTACAGGTTGGACAGGGTTTGGGAGCAGTACTTC.

The V call is TRBV6-5, the J call TRBJ1-5; D gene ambiguous. V was clipped by 3 bases and J by 1 base, with 10 bases between them. This CDR3 region has 15 residues. Germline assignment: CDR1 MNHEY and CDR2 SVGAGI. The DNA for the CDR3 is TGTGCCAGCAGTTATGGGGTAAACAGCAATCAGCCCCAGCATTTT. Translating gives CASSYGVNSNQPQHF.

The rearrangement links TRBV11-1 to TRBJ1-2; 8 nucleotides align to TRBD1. CDR3 length equals 13 residues. Germline V gene lookup returns CDR1 SGHAT and CDR2 FQDESV (reference sequence). Trimming cost V 5 bases and J 2 bases; bases outside gene matches: 1. CDR3 in amino acids: CASSRDRNYGYTF. CDR3 coding DNA: TGTGCCAGCAGCCGGGACAGGAACTATGGCTACACCTTC.

CDR3 in DNA: TGTGCCAGCGGGGGGCAGGGCACTGAAGCTTTCTTT. Protein sequence: CASGGQGTEAFF. The chain is built from TRBV14 and TRBJ1-1; maybe TRBD1 (6 bases). Trimming pared 8 bases from V and 4 bases from J, leaving 11 bases between. The CDR3 totals 12 residues. The V gene's germline CDR1 is SGHDN and CDR2 FVKESK. The complete variable domain, with remaining parts taken from reference TRBV14 and TRBJ1-1, reads EAGVTQFPSHSVIEKGQTVTLRCDPISGHDNLYWYRRVMGKEIKFLLHFVKESKQDESGMPNNRFLAERTGGTYSTLKVQPAELEDSGVYFCASGGQGTEAFFGQGTRLTVV.

The chain couples TRBV15 to TRBJ1-1, with D unresolved. Germline V gene sequence: CDR1 LNHNV, CDR2 YYDKDF (reference sequence). Trimming stripped 0 bases from V and 7 bases from J, with 15 bases between. The CDR3 runs to 15 residues. CDR3 sequence: CATSRDRHPGVEAFF. In nucleotides, the CDR3 is TGTGCCACCAGCAGAGATCGGCACCCTGGGGTTGAAGCTTTCTTT.

V and J are TRBV6-1 and TRBJ1-1; no firm D call. The CDR3 contains 13 residues. Germline CDR1 is MNHNS and CDR2 is SASEGT. V was pared by 2 bases and J by 2 bases, with 6 bases between. The CDR3 here is CASSETSNTEAFF. CDR3 DNA sequence: TGTGCCAGCAGTGAAACCTCCAACACTGAAGCTTTCTTT.

CDR3 sequence reads: CASSESNYGYTF. The CDR3 region has the DNA TGTGCCAGCAGTGAATCTAACTATGGCTACACCTTC. This chain joins TRBV6-1 and TRBJ1-2, with D hard to call. Per the germline V gene, CDR1 is MNHNS and CDR2 is SASEGT. This CDR3 spans 12 amino acids. V dropped 2 bases and J dropped 0 bases, with 1 base sitting between them.

The chain has TRBV29-1 and TRBJ1-4, with 10 positions matching TRBD1. The V gene end was trimmed by 5 bases and the J gene end by 7 bases; junction bases not matched to a gene: 4. The CDR3 totals 13 residues. Looked up from germline, CDR1 is SQVTM and CDR2 is ANQGSEA. The CDR3 coding sequence is TGCAGCGTTCTGGACAGGGGGGTTGAAAAACTGTTTTTT. Amino acids: CSVLDRGVEKLFF.

The gene calls are TRBV3-1 (or the pseudogene TRBV3-2) and TRBJ2-3; TRBD2 matches at 12 bases. The trim removed 1 base at V and 6 bases at J, leaving 8 bases unmatched. This CDR3 comprises 17 residues. Germline assignment: CDR1 LGHDT and CDR2 YNNKEL (reference sequence). CDR3 in DNA: TGTGCCAGCAGCCAAGTCCCTAGCGGGAGGGCCAGGGATACGCAGTATTTT. This encodes CASSQVPSGRARDTQYF.

V gene TRBV28 combines with J gene TRBJ1-4; maybe TRBD1 (6 bases). The germline CDR1 and CDR2 sequences are MDHEN and SYDVKM. There are 16 residues in the CDR3. V was cut by 6 bases and J by 0 bases, with 14 bases left in between. CDR3 sequence: CASSLGHYATNEKLFF. CDR3 sequence (DNA): TGTGCCAGCAGCCTGGGACACTATGCAACTAATGAAAAACTGTTTTTT.

The chain couples TRBV6-2 or TRBV6-3 to TRBJ1-1; TRBD1 matches 7 bases. Germline V gene data show CDR1 as MNHEY and CDR2 as SVGEGT. J gave up 1 base and V 1 base, and 3 bases lay outside the gene matches. This CDR3 region has 15 residues. The CDR3 here is CASSYWRGPNTEAFF. The DNA for the CDR3 is TGTGCCAGCAGTTACTGGAGGGGGCCGAACACTGAAGCTTTCTTT.